The 21 T cell receptor beta chains in this list originate from one sample, sequenced in a study of T cell changes during pregnancy in multiple sclerosis. The protocol was immunoSEQ multiplex PCR, while the TCRdb copy is restricted to in-frame clones and leaves out a portion. The repertoire has approximately 61,000 clones, 85% to 95% of them found once; the top ten carry 3% to 4.5%. The material sequenced was peripheral blood, taken after pregnancy. The receptors come from a female donor in good health, enrolled as a control in a pregnancy study.

This clone was detected once. V is TRBV19 and J is TRBJ2-7; 7 bases align to TRBD1. This CDR3 spans 16 amino acids. CDR1 and CDR2 from the germline V gene are LNHDA and SQIVND (reference sequence). V lost 5 bases to trimming and J lost 2 bases; unmatched junction nucleotides: 12. The CDR3 reads CASSPGQALAAYEQYF. The CDR3 DNA reads TGTGCCAGTAGTCCCGGACAGGCCCTCGCGGCCTACGAGCAGTACTTC.

The V call is TRBV7-8, the J call TRBJ2-3; the D is unclear. The CDR3 has 13 amino acids. Trimming left V 4 bases short and J 0 bases short, with 5 bases between. Germline values: CDR1 SGHVS, CDR2 FQNEAQ. The CDR3 here is CASSWASTDTQYF. For the CDR3, the DNA is TGTGCCAGCAGCTGGGCTAGCACAGATACGCAGTATTTT.

With respect to this clone: Mismatch with germline at one junction end may stem from a read error. V gene TRBV7-7 combines with J gene TRBJ2-3, with TRBD2 identical over 8 bases. Germline loops: CDR1 SSHAT, CDR2 FNYEAQ (reference sequence). This CDR3 spans 15 amino acids. CDR3 in DNA: TGTGCTAGCAGCTTAGGGGGACTAGAAACAGATACGCAGTATTTT. It codes for CASSLGGLETDTQYF.

The genes are TRBV6-1 and TRBJ2-7; 7 bases are shared with TRBD1. The CDR3 totals 15 residues. V lost 4 bases and J lost 6; bases outside the gene matches: 12. Germline V CDR1 and CDR2: MNHNS, SASEGT. This CDR3 reads CASSAPRTGLGEQYF. CDR3 in DNA: TGTGCCAGCAGTGCCCCCCGGACAGGACTCGGCGAGCAGTACTTC.

This sequence joins TRBV7-2 and TRBJ2-5, with D tentatively TRBD1 (5 bases). CDR3 size: 16 residues. Trimming stripped 0 bases from V and 2 bases from J, with 13 bases between. CDR1 and CDR2 from the germline V gene are SGHTA and FQGNSA. This CDR3 reads CASSLAAGLGQETQYF. The CDR3, as DNA: TGTGCCAGCAGCTTAGCCGCAGGGTTGGGTCAAGAGACCCAGTACTTC.

The rearrangement joins TRBV5-5 to TRBJ2-5, with D perhaps matching TRBD2 (5 bases). The CDR3 spans 13 residues. V shed 3 bases and J shed 7 bases, with 13 bases lying between them. Per the germline V gene, CDR1 is SGHKS and CDR2 is YYEKEE (reference sequence). The CDR3 reads CASSSGGTRTQYF. CDR3 DNA sequence: TGTGCCAGCAGCTCCGGAGGTACAAGGACCCAGTACTTC.

The rearrangement uses TRBV7-2 and TRBJ2-5; the D gene is possibly TRBD1 (6 bases). There are 13 residues in the CDR3. From germline, CDR1 is SGHTA and CDR2 FQGNSA. Trimming shortened V by 5 bases and J by 2 bases, and 9 bases separated the two germline ends. The CDR3, as DNA: TGTGCCAGCAGCGTCGACAGGCAAGAGACCCAGTACTTC. It encodes CASSVDRQETQYF.

The chain joins TRBV11-1 to TRBJ2-2, with TRBD1 identical over 9 bases. Per germline, CDR1 SGHAT and CDR2 FQDESV (reference sequence). The CDR3 sequence is 17 residues long. V lost 8 bases and J lost 1; bases outside the gene matches: 11. Here the CDR3 DNA reads TGTGCCAGCGCGCGGAGGACAGGGGCCCGGAACACCGGGGAGCTGTTTTTT. Residues: CASARRTGARNTGELFF.

The rearrangement joins TRBV5-1 to TRBJ1-3, with D hard to call. Germline lookup yields CDR1 SGHRS and CDR2 YFSETQ. The CDR3 length is 15 residues. V was pared by 0 bases and J by 0 bases, with 7 bases between. The CDR3 DNA sequence: TGCGCCAGCAGCTTGGGAGCTATCTCTGGAAACACCATATATTTT. This codes for CASSLGAISGNTIYF.

This clone was recorded only once. The CDR3 reads CASSIAKFRDSNSPLHF. DNA of the CDR3: TGTGCCAGTAGTATAGCTAAATTTCGGGATTCCAATTCACCCCTCCACTTT. The V gene is TRBV19, the J gene TRBJ1-6; D is ambiguous. Germline lookup yields CDR1 LNHDA and CDR2 SQIVND (reference sequence). V shed 1 base and J shed 7 bases, with 17 bases lying between them. CDR3 length: 17 residues.

J is TRBJ1-4 and V is TRBV7-2; TRBD1 aligns across 9 bases. The CDR3 contains 18 residues. In germline, CDR1 is SGHTA, CDR2 FQGNSA. V was pared by 2 bases and J by 3 bases, with 10 bases of the junction left unmatched. CDR3 protein: CASSLFKTGGLSNEKLFF. The CDR3, as DNA: TGTGCCAGCAGCTTATTTAAGACAGGGGGTTTGTCTAATGAAAAACTGTTTTTT.

Only one count was recorded for this clone. This rearrangement joins TRBV11-2 to TRBJ1-5; no clear D. The length of the CDR3 is 16 residues. Trimming cost V 2 bases and J 5 bases, with 16 bases left between them. Germline loops: CDR1 SGHAT, CDR2 FQNNGV. The CDR3 loop reads CASSLNRTQGDQPQHF. The CDR3 coding sequence is TGTGCCAGCAGCTTAAATCGCACCCAAGGAGATCAGCCCCAGCATTTT.

The chain links TRBV5-6 to TRBJ1-3; 8 bases match TRBD1. Losses at the gene ends were 5 bases for V and 4 bases for J; bases not matched to a gene: 5. This CDR3 comprises 14 residues. Germline V gene data show CDR1 as SGHDT and CDR2 as YYEEEE. The CDR3 loop reads CASRLQGAGNTIYF. CDR3 DNA sequence: TGTGCCAGCAGGTTGCAGGGGGCGGGAAACACCATATATTTT.

The rearrangement uses TRBV6-5 and TRBJ1-6, with D uncertain. This CDR3 contains 13 residues. The germline gives CDR1 MNHEY, CDR2 SVGAGI. Deletions cut 5 bases from V and 11 bases from J, with 13 bases between. This chain's CDR3 is CASSASLVAPLHF. CDR3 nucleotide sequence: TGTGCCAGCAGTGCAAGCTTGGTGGCACCCCTCCACTTT.

V is TRBV28 and J is TRBJ2-1, with a tentative D call TRBD2 (5 bases). The length of the CDR3 is 16 residues. Trimming cost V 8 bases and J 0 bases, with 17 bases left between them. In germline, CDR1 is MDHEN, CDR2 SYDVKM. The CDR3 region is CASRSVEGNSYNEQFF. The CDR3 DNA is TGTGCCAGCCGGTCCGTCGAGGGAAACTCCTACAATGAGCAGTTCTTC.

V and J are TRBV6-6 and TRBJ2-5, with a tentative D call TRBD1 (5 bases). This CDR3 is 14 amino acids long. Trimming removed 7 bases from V and 4 bases from J, with 16 bases in between. Germline CDR1 reads MNHNY; CDR2 reads SVGAGI (reference sequence). The CDR3 protein is CASKNGAVGETQYF. CDR3 nucleotide sequence: TGTGCCAGCAAAAATGGGGCAGTAGGAGAGACCCAGTACTTC.

This clone came up a few times. J is TRBJ1-6 and V is TRBV2; D gene ambiguous. Germline loops: CDR1 SNHLY, CDR2 FYNNEI. The germline V and J ends were trimmed by 8 bases and 14 bases, with 19 bases remaining between them. The CDR3 consists of 13 residues. The CDR3 region has the DNA TGTGCCAGCTTAGAGGACCTATCGGGGACCCTCCACTTT. It translates to CASLEDLSGTLHF.

This chain joins TRBV11-3 and TRBJ2-7; possibly TRBD1 for D (6 bases). The CDR3 has 15 residues. Deletions cut 3 bases from V and 0 bases from J, with 12 bases between. Germline loops: CDR1 SGHNT, CDR2 YENEEA. The CDR3 DNA reads TGTGCCAGCAGCTTCCAAACAGGGATCTCCTACGAGCAGTACTTC. As protein: CASSFQTGISYEQYF.

The rearrangement links TRBV2 to TRBJ2-7; a possible D gene is TRBD2 (5 bases). V lost 2 bases to trimming and J lost 4 bases, with 15 bases between them. The CDR3 is made up of 15 amino acids. From germline, CDR1 is SNHLY and CDR2 FYNNEI. The CDR3 coding sequence is TGTGCCAGCAGTGAACCGGGAAGCCGGGGTTACGAGCAGTACTTC. Translating gives CASSEPGSRGYEQYF.

V is TRBV5-4 and J is TRBJ2-1; possibly TRBD2 for D (5 bases). V was pared by 5 bases and J by 5 bases, with 17 bases between. Germline V gene data show CDR1 as SGHNT and CDR2 as YYREEE (reference sequence). CDR3 length: 15 residues. Written as DNA, the CDR3 is TGTGCCAGCAGTCATATCCTCAGAGGGAACAATGAGCAGTTCTTC. Residues: CASSHILRGNNEQFF.

The V gene is TRBV7-8, the J gene TRBJ2-3; D remains ambiguous. There are 13 residues in the CDR3. The germline V gene has CDR1 SGHVS and CDR2 FQNEAQ. Trimming removed 2 bases from V and 7 bases from J, with 10 bases in between. DNA for the CDR3: TGTGCCAGCAGCTTATTAGATCGAAATACGCAGTATTTT. Protein product: CASSLLDRNTQYF.